This T cell receptor (beta chain) comes out of a study of response to subunit inactivated influenza vaccine. Overall study results and limits: Each seasonal influenza vaccination, the authors suggested, recruits few new T cells.

The CDR3 sequence is 16 residues long. The germline V gene has CDR1 SGHRS and CDR2 YFSETQ. The V and J ends lost 0 bases and 9 bases, in that order; junction bases with no gene match: 6. MiXCR, applied by TCRdb to the RT-PCR reads, yields one record per CDR3 protein. This sample yields almost 600,000 distinct CDR3 sequences, of which about 15% are seen a single time; over 8.5% belongs to the top ten. Concerning this clonotype: What it recognizes is unknown.

The source is a man aged 50 or older who received an inactivated influenza vaccine. The gene calls are TRBV5-1 and TRBJ2-1; 13 nucleotides align to TRBD2. This specimen was PBMCs from blood, taken about 12 days after vaccination. CDR3 in DNA: TGCGCCAGCAGCTTGGCGCGACTAGCGGGGGGCTCTGAGCAGTTCTTC. Translation: CASSLARLAGGSEQFF.